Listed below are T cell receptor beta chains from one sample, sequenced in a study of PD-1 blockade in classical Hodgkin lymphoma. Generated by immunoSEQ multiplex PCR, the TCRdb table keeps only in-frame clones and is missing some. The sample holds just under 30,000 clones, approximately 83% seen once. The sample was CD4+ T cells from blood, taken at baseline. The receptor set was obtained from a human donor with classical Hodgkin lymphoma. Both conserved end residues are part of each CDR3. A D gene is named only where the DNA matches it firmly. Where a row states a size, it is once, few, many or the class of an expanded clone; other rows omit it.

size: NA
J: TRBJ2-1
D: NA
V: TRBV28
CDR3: CASSARSDEQFF
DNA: TGTGCCAGCAGTGCCCGAAGCGATGAGCAGTTCTTC

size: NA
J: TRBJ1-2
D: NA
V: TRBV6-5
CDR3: CASSYTETNYGYTF
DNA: TGTGCCAGCAGTTACACAGAGACCAACTATGGCTACACCTTC

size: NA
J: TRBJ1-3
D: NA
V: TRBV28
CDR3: CASRPAVDTIYF
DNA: TGTGCCAGCCGCCCCGCGGTGGACACCATATATTTT

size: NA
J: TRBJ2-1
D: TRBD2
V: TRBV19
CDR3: CASSQFGLAGVNPLNNEQFF
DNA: TGTGCCAGTAGTCAGTTTGGACTAGCGGGAGTAAATCCCCTTAACAATGAGCAGTTCTTC

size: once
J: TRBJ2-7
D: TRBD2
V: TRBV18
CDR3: CASSREGTSVSYEQYF
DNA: TGTGCCAGCTCCCGCGAGGGGACTAGCGTTTCCTACGAGCAGTACTTC

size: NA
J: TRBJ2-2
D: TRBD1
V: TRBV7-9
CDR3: CASSRPGQGETGELFF
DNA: TGTGCCAGCAGCCGACCGGGACAGGGAGAAACCGGGGAGCTGTTTTTT

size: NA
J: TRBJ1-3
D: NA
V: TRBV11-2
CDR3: CASSLNRGSAGNTIYF
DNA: TGTGCCAGCAGCTTAAATAGGGGGAGCGCTGGAAACACCATATATTTT

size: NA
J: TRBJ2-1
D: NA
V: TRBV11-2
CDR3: CASSSPRDSNNEQFF
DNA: TGTGCCAGCAGCTCCCCCCGGGACTCAAACAATGAGCAGTTCTTC

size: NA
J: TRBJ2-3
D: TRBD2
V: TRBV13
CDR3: CASSPSGWIASTDTQYF
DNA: TGTGCCAGCAGCCCTAGCGGGTGGATCGCTAGCACAGATACGCAGTATTTT

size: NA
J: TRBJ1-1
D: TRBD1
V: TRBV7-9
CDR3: CASRMNRGHTEAFF
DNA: TGTGCCAGCAGGATGAACAGGGGGCACACTGAAGCTTTCTTT

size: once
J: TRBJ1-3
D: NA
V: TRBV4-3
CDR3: CASSQATFGNTIYF
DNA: TGCGCCAGCAGCCAAGCCACTTTCGGAAACACCATATATTTT

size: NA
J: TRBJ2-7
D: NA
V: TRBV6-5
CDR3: CASSKTGGNYEQYF
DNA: TGTGCCAGCAGCAAAACTGGGGGAAACTACGAGCAGTACTTC

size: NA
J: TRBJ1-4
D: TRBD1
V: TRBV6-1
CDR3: CASSAYPGTGVLLTNEKLFF
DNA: TGTGCCAGCAGTGCCTATCCCGGGACAGGGGTGCTATTAACTAATGAAAAACTGTTTTTT

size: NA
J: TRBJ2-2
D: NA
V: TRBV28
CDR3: CASSLELQGSTGELFF
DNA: TGTGCCAGCAGTTTAGAGTTGCAGGGATCTACCGGGGAGCTGTTTTTT

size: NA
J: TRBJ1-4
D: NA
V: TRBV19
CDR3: CASKRTLTNEKLFF
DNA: TGTGCCAGTAAACGGACTCTAACTAATGAAAAACTGTTTTTT

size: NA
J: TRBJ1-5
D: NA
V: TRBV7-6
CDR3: CASSPLRGGNQPQHF
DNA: TGTGCCAGCAGCCCCCTTAGGGGGGGCAATCAGCCCCAGCATTTT

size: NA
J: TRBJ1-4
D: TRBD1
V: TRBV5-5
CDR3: CASSSQGTNEKLFF
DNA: TGTGCCAGCAGCTCACAGGGGACTAATGAAAAACTGTTTTTT

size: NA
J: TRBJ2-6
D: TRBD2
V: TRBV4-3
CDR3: CASSQTSGSSSGANVLTF
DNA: TGCGCCAGCAGCCAAACTAGCGGGAGTAGCTCTGGGGCCAACGTCCTGACTTTC

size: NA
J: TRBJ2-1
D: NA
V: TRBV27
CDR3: CASSQRGTTLRSSYNEQFF
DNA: TGTGCCAGCAGTCAAAGGGGGACTACCCTCCGGAGCTCCTACAATGAGCAGTTCTTC

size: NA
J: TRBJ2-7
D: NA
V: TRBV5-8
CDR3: CASSFQVESWGQYF
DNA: TGTGCCAGCAGCTTTCAAGTCGAGTCTTGGGGGCAGTACTTC

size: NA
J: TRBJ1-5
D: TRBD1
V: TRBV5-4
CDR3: CASSLGDSRNQPQHF
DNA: TGTGCCAGCAGCTTGGGGGACAGTAGAAATCAGCCCCAGCATTTT

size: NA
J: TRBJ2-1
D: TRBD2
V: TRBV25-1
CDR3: CASSEGGGSSYNEQFF
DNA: TGTGCCAGCAGTGAGGGGGGAGGGAGCTCCTACAATGAGCAGTTCTTC

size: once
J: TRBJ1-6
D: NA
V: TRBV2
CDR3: CASSENDSPLHF
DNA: TGTGCCAGCAGTGAAAACGATTCACCCCTCCACTTT

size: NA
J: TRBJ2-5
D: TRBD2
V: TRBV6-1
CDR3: CASSGLAGEETQYF
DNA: TGTGCCAGCAGCGGACTAGCGGGAGAAGAGACCCAGTACTTC